This T cell receptor beta chain derives from a study of T cell responses to AZD1222 COVID-19 vaccine. Study-wide results and limits: Unmutated variant regions are reportedly targeted by nearly half of spike-specific TCRs. Researchers report vaccine-associated CD4 TCRs spanning spike, with dominance at 160-218 and 743-854. There were mostly white British donors and more females than males, and clonal diversity was possibly underestimated.

Assay: immunoSEQ multiplex PCR; the TCRdb copy retains only in-frame clones and omits some. The table shows 85,000 to 130,000 clones, with approximately 90% occurring only once. As regards this clone: Its antigen is unidentified.

Trimming pared 3 bases from V and 4 bases from J, leaving 12 bases between. Per germline, CDR1 SEHNR and CDR2 FQNEAQ (reference sequence). The length of the CDR3 is 14 residues. The chain links TRBV7-9 to TRBJ1-1; D might be TRBD1 (5 bases). The starting material was peripheral blood, obtained on day 0 of AZD1222 vaccination. The receptor was derived from an adult in good health. CDR3 loop: CASSFYWGGTEAFF. DNA for the CDR3: TGTGCCAGCAGCTTTTACTGGGGGGGCACTGAAGCTTTCTTT. The entire variable domain, with the rest obtained from reference TRBV7-9 and TRBJ1-1, is as follows: DTGVSQNPRHKITKRGQNVTFRCDPISEHNRLYWYRQTLGQGPEFLTYFQNEAQLEKSRLLSDRFSAERPKGSFSTLEIQRTEQGDSAMYLCASSFYWGGTEAFFGQGTRLTVV.